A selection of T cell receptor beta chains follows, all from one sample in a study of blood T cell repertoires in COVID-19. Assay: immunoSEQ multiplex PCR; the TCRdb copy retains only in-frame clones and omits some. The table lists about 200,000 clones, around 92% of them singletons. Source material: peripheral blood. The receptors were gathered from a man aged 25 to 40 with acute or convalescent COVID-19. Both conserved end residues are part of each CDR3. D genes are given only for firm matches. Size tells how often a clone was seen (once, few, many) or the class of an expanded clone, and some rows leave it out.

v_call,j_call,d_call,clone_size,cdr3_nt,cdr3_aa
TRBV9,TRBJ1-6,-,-,TGTGCCAGCAGCACCCCTGGTACTTTTAATTCACCCCTCCACTTT,CASSTPGTFNSPLHF
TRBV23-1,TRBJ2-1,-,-,TGCGCCAGCAGTCAAAAGCTCGGGGATCACAATGAGCAGTTCTTC,CASSQKLGDHNEQFF
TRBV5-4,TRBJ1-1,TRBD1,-,TGTGCCAGCAGCCAGGGACAGAGAATGAACACTGAAGCTTTCTTT,CASSQGQRMNTEAFF
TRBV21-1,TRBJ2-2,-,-,TGTGCCAGCATTGCCCCCACAGGAGCGGGGGGGCCAGGCACCGGGGAGCTGTTTTTT,CASIAPTGAGGPGTGELFF
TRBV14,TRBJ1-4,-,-,TGTGCCAGCAGCCAAGATTTGGGGCGGTTAAATGAAAAACTGTTTTTT,CASSQDLGRLNEKLFF
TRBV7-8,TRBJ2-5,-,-,TGTGCCAGCAGCCTAACCGTAGGAGTGGGAGAGACCCAGTACTTC,CASSLTVGVGETQYF
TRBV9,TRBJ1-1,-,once,TGTGCCAGCAGCGTAGGATCCACTCCGGGTACTGAGGCTTTCTTT,CASSVGSTPGTEAFF
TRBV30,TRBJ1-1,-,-,TGTGCCTGGAGTGTACGGTCCACTGAAGCTTTCTTT,CAWSVRSTEAFF
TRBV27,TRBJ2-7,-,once,TGTGCCAGCAGTTTGATTGGACAGCCCAGCCCCTACGAGCAGTACTTC,CASSLIGQPSPYEQYF
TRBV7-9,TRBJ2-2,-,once,TGTGCCAGCAGCGGACAAGTCGGGGAGCTGTTTTTT,CASSGQVGELFF
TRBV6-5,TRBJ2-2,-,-,TGTGCCAGCAGTTACTCGATTCGCAGTGGCGGGGAGCTGTTTTTT,CASSYSIRSGGELFF
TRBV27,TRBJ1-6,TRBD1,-,TGTGCCAGCAGCTTTATCGACAGGGATTCACCCCTCCACTTT,CASSFIDRDSPLHF
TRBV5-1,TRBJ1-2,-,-,TGCGCCAGCAGCTTGGAGCCTAACTATGGCTACACCTTC,CASSLEPNYGYTF
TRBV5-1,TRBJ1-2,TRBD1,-,TGCGCCAGCAGCGTCGGGACAGGGGGAGGCTACACCTTC,CASSVGTGGGYTF
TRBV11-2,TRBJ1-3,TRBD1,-,TGTGCCAGCAGCTCCGGACAGGGAGCTAGCGGAAACACCATATATTTT,CASSSGQGASGNTIYF
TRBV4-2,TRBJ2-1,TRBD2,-,TGTGCCAGCAGCCAAGAAATTTGGTTGACTAGCGGATCCTACAATGAGCAGTTCTTC,CASSQEIWLTSGSYNEQFF
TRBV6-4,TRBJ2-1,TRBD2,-,TGTGCCAGCAGTGTGCGTCTAGCGGGGTTCAATGAGCAGTTCTTC,CASSVRLAGFNEQFF
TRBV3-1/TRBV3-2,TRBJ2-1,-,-,TGTGCCAGCAGCCAATCTCGGAGGGATGAGCAGTTCTTC,CASSQSRRDEQFF
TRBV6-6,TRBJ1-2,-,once,TGTGCCAGCAGTTACACCGGGGGGGGTGTAATTGGCTACACCTTC,CASSYTGGGVIGYTF
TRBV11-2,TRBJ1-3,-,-,TGTGCCAGCAGCTTATTGAATGGCCCTCTCTCTGGAAACACCATATATTTT,CASSLLNGPLSGNTIYF
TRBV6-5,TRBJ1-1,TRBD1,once,TGTGCCATCTCAGGCACCGGGACAGTGAACACTGAAGCTTTCTTT,CAISGTGTVNTEAFF
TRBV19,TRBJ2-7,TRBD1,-,TGTGCCAGTACCGGGACAGGGACCCCCTACGAGCAGTACTTC,CASTGTGTPYEQYF
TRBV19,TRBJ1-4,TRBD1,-,TGTGCCAGTAGTATCGGACAGGGACCCACTAATGAAAAACTGTTTTTT,CASSIGQGPTNEKLFF
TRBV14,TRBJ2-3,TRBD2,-,TGTGCCAGCAGCCAATTAGCGGGGGCCACAGATACGCAGTATTTT,CASSQLAGATDTQYF
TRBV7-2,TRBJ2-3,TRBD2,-,TGTGCCAGCAGCCCTTTAGGTCGACTAGCGGAAATCACAGATACGCAGTATTTT,CASSPLGRLAEITDTQYF
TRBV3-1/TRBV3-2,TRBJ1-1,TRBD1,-,TGTGCCAGCAGCCTACACCTGGGACAGGGGGATGGTGAAGCTTTCTTT,CASSLHLGQGDGEAFF
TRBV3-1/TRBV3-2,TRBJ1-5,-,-,TGTGCCAGCAGCCAAGGGGCCACCCTTTGGCCCCAGCATTTT,CASSQGATLWPQHF
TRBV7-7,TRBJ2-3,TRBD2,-,TGTGCTAGCAGCTTAGCGGGAGGGGGATCTGATACGCAGTATTTT,CASSLAGGGSDTQYF
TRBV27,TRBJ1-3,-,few,TGTGCCAGCACTGACTACTCTGGAAACACCATATATTTT,CASTDYSGNTIYF
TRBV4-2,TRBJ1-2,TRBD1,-,TGTGCCAGCAGCCAAGAATTTCAGCGGACAGGGGTTTCTCGGGGCTACACCTTC,CASSQEFQRTGVSRGYTF
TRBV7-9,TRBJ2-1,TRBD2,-,TGTGCCAGCCTTAAATCGGGACTAGCGGGGGGTTCGGGATGGGGTGAGCAGTTCTTC,CASLKSGLAGGSGWGEQFF
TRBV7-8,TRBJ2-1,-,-,TGTGCCAGCAGCTTAGTAGCAGGGGATGAGCAGTTCTTC,CASSLVAGDEQFF
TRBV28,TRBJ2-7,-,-,TGTGCCAGCAGTTCCACCTACGAGCAGTACTTC,CASSSTYEQYF
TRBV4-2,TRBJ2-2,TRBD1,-,TGTGCCAGCAGCCACCGGCGACAGGGCAAGAACACCGGGGAGCTGTTTTTT,CASSHRRQGKNTGELFF
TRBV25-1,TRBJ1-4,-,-,TGTGCCAGCAGTGATTCCGGGACAACTAATGAAAAACTGTTTTTT,CASSDSGTTNEKLFF
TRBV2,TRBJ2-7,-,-,TGTGCCAGCAGTGGTATGGCCCCCTACGAGCAGTACTTC,CASSGMAPYEQYF
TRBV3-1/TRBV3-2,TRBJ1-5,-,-,TGTGCCAGCAGCCAAGTAGCCAAATATCAGCCCCAGCATTTT,CASSQVAKYQPQHF
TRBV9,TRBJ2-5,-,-,TGTGCCAGCAGCGTAGCTTTGGCTTGGGAGACCCAGTACTTC,CASSVALAWETQYF
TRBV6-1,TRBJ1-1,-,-,TGTGCCAGCAGTGAGCCCCCTGACATAGGCACTGAAGCTTTCTTT,CASSEPPDIGTEAFF
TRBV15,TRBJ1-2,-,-,TGTGCCACCAGCAGAGATAAGGAGGGTTCCGGCTACACCTTC,CATSRDKEGSGYTF
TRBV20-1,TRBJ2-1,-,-,TGCAGTGCTAGTGCTAGAACGAATGAGCAGTTCTTC,CSASARTNEQFF